This T cell receptor (beta chain) was retrieved from a study of blood T cell repertoires in COVID-19. Study in general: Material from acute and convalescent COVID-19 was sourced from the United States, Italy and Spain. In each case, the material was cDNA or gDNA derived from T cells, B-cell-depleted T cells, or PBMCs.

TCRdb's copy holds only in-frame clones and misses some; the assay was immunoSEQ multiplex PCR. The sample comprises about 470,000 clones, about nine tenths of which are singletons, and 0.7% rests with the top ten. The germline V and J ends were trimmed by 2 bases and 5 bases, with 17 bases remaining between them. This CDR3 is 16 amino acids long. CDR1 is SNHLY, CDR2 FYNNEI, per germline. This study enrolled people aged roughly 18 to 89 from around 26 US geographic areas. Categorization into cohorts depended on clinical history that participants reported. The sample consisted of PBMCs or T cells enriched from blood (not recorded which). This receptor was obtained from a woman younger than 35 who had recovered from COVID-19. The genes are TRBV2 and TRBJ2-3; possibly TRBD2 for D (6 bases). Written as DNA, the CDR3 is TGTGCCAGCAGTGAAAGGTCGGGGCGGGGTGGAGATACGCAGTATTTT. It translates to CASSERSGRGGDTQYF.